This entry lists 21 T cell receptor beta chains sequenced from one sample in a study of T cells in Graves' hyperthyroidism and ophthalmopathy. Amplification targeted TCR beta CDR3 regions from RNA transcripts. When the TCR CDR3 underwent first-round RT-PCR, the HTBI primer set was used. TCRdb re-derived calls from the multiplex PCR reads in MiXCR, one entry per CDR3 protein. The repertoire holds approximately 420,000 distinct CDR3 sequences, with roughly an eighth as singletons. The source material was blood. These receptors were taken from a woman aged 18-29 years with Graves' hyperthyroidism.

This clonotype was found many times. The rearrangement links TRBV27 to TRBJ2-3; TRBD2 matches 8 bases. CDR3 length: 14 residues. Germline V CDR1 and CDR2: MNHEY, SMNVEV (reference sequence). The junction had 6 bases not matched to a gene; V was cut back by 6 bases and J by 4 bases. The CDR3 bases are TGTGCCAGCAGCCAGCGGGAGCTCCCAGATACGCAGTATTTT. The encoded protein is CASSQRELPDTQYF.

The table lists this clonotype with many counts. V gene TRBV20-1 combines with J gene TRBJ2-7; TRBD1 matches 7 bases. Germline V CDR1 and CDR2: DFQATT, SNEGSKA (reference sequence). V shed 1 base and J 3 bases; nucleotides not matched to a gene: 3. The CDR3 length is 13 residues. Here the CDR3 DNA reads TGCAGTGCTAGAGCCGGGACAGACTACGAGCAGTACTTC. Amino acids: CSARAGTDYEQYF.

The genes are TRBV11-2 and TRBJ2-6; D remains unclear. V lost 4 bases to trimming and J lost 5 bases, with 18 bases between them. The CDR3 extends over 17 amino acids. Per germline, CDR1 SGHAT and CDR2 FQNNGV. CDR3 residues: CASSSSPDRNWANVLTF. In DNA form, the CDR3 reads TGTGCCAGCAGCTCAAGTCCCGACCGCAACTGGGCCAACGTCCTGACTTTC.

This clonotype was found many times. The chain employs TRBV30 and TRBJ2-7; no clear D gene. With 2 bases removed from V and 5 bases from J, the gap between germline ends came to 7 bases. The CDR3 is 11 amino acids. Germline V gene sequence: CDR1 GTSNPN, CDR2 SVGIG (reference sequence). CDR3 sequence (DNA): TGTGCCTGGAGTTCAAATGACGAGCAGTACTTC. Its protein is CAWSSNDEQYF.

The rearrangement joins TRBV6-1 to TRBJ2-7, with 8 nucleotides matching TRBD2. The V gene end was trimmed by 6 bases and the J gene end by 3 bases; junction bases not matched to a gene: 7. CDR1 and CDR2 from the germline V gene are MNHNS and SASEGT. This CDR3 has 14 residues. The CDR3: CASRSGSNRYEQYF. The CDR3, as DNA: TGTGCCAGCAGGAGCGGGAGTAATCGCTACGAGCAGTACTTC.

This clonotype appeared many times. The J gene is TRBJ1-2, the V gene TRBV2; D perhaps matches TRBD1 (6 bases). This CDR3 is built from 15 residues. CDR1 is SNHLY and CDR2 is FYNNEI in the germline V gene. Trimming removed 5 bases from V and 5 bases from J, with 18 bases in between. CDR3 coding DNA: TGTGCCAGCAGTTCCTCGGCGGACAGCTCTTATGGCTACACCTTC. Translation gives CASSSSADSSYGYTF.

This clonotype was counted at least ten times. The rearrangement uses TRBV5-6 and TRBJ2-1; possibly TRBD1 for D (6 bases). CDR1 SGHDT and CDR2 YYEEEE come from the germline V gene. Trimming took 5 bases from V and 4 from J, leaving 19 bases between them. The CDR3 loop spans 16 amino acids. CDR3 sequence reads: CASRVGTTGRYNEQFF. The CDR3 nucleotides are TGTGCCAGCAGAGTAGGGACAACTGGAAGATACAATGAGCAGTTCTTC.

This clonotype was found many times. The rearrangement links TRBV25-1 to TRBJ2-3; 13 bases are a match to TRBD2. Germline V gene data show CDR1 as MGHDK and CDR2 as SYGVNS. The CDR3 has 16 amino acids. J lost 2 bases, V lost 4 bases, and 3 bases had no gene match. The CDR3 here is CASSVGLAGVTDTQYF. CDR3 sequence (DNA): TGTGCCAGCAGTGTAGGACTAGCGGGAGTCACAGATACGCAGTATTTT.

At least ten counts were recorded for this clonotype. The chain combines TRBV6-1 with TRBJ2-4, with D possibly TRBD2 on 6 matching bases. V shed 5 bases and J shed 1 base, with 12 bases lying between them. Germline V CDR1 and CDR2: MNHNS, SASEGT. The CDR3 extends over 15 amino acids. The DNA for the CDR3 is TGTGCCAGCAGTTCCCCCGGAGGGGCCAAAAACATTCAGTACTTC. This encodes CASSSPGGAKNIQYF.

In this sample, this clonotype turned up many times. The chain recombines TRBV7-2 with TRBJ2-3; 11 bases match TRBD1. In germline, CDR1 is SGHTA, CDR2 FQGNSA. Unmatched junction bases numbered 5, after V lost 5 bases and J lost 4 bases. CDR3 size: 15 residues. DNA for the CDR3: TGTGCCAGCAGCCTGGACAGGGGGCAAGCAGATACGCAGTATTTT. Translated: CASSLDRGQADTQYF.

This clonotype was detected ten times or more. The genes are TRBV20-1 and TRBJ2-7, with 12 bases lining up with TRBD2. After removal of 6 bases from V and 1 base from J, the junction contained 1 base not matched to a gene. The CDR3 runs to 13 residues. Germline-derived CDR1 and CDR2 are DFQATT and SNEGSKA (reference sequence). The CDR3 loop is CSATSGSSYEQYF. The CDR3 bases are TGCAGTGCGACTAGCGGGAGTTCCTACGAGCAGTACTTC.

This clonotype occurred many times. The chain employs TRBV7-2 and TRBJ1-1; D not certain. Trimming stripped 3 bases from V and 5 bases from J, with 10 bases between. The CDR3 spans 13 residues. CDR1 and CDR2 (germline): SGHTA, FQGNSA. DNA for the CDR3: TGTGCCAGCAGCTTGTTTCGCGAAACTGAAGCTTTCTTT. Translating gives CASSLFRETEAFF.

At least ten counts were recorded for this clonotype. The chain couples TRBV4-1 to TRBJ2-3; D is ambiguous. This CDR3 has 14 residues. The V end lost 0 bases, the J end lost 4 bases, and 8 bases lay between the germline ends. Germline-derived CDR1 and CDR2 are MGHRA and YSYEKL. The CDR3: CASSQENPPDTQYF. The CDR3 DNA follows: TGCGCCAGCAGCCAAGAGAATCCGCCAGATACGCAGTATTTT.

This clonotype was counted many times. The rearrangement joins TRBV5-8 to TRBJ1-5; D possibly corresponds to TRBD1 (6 bases). Germline lookup yields CDR1 SGHTS and CDR2 YDEGEE. Trimming removed 4 bases from V and 3 bases from J, with 23 bases in between. The CDR3 extends over 18 amino acids. This chain's CDR3 is CASSTGQRTTIHNQPQHF. CDR3 bases: TGTGCCAGCAGCACGGGACAAAGGACCACCATACACAATCAGCCCCAGCATTTT.

The chain joins TRBV7-3 to TRBJ1-5; the D gene is possibly TRBD1 (5 bases). The CDR3 is 15 residues long. The germline V and J ends were trimmed by 1 base and 4 bases, with 11 bases remaining between them. Germline CDR1 is SGHTA and CDR2 is FQGTGA. The CDR3 nucleotides read TGTGCCAGCAGCTTAAACGGGGGTCCGAATCAGCCCCAGCATTTT. This codes for CASSLNGGPNQPQHF.

Concerning this clonotype: This sequence may be a read error, since a much larger clone differs from it by one base. The J gene is TRBJ1-5, the V gene TRBV6-1; 8 nucleotides match TRBD1. Germline V gene lookup returns CDR1 MNHNS and CDR2 SASEGT. This CDR3 is 14 amino acids long. CDR3 sequence: CVIGGQGVNQPQHF. Written as DNA, the CDR3 is TGTGTCATCGGTGGACAGGGCGTAAATCAGCCCCAGCATTTT.

In its sample, this clonotype was seen many times. J is TRBJ2-1 and V is TRBV20-1; TRBD2 matches at 7 bases. This CDR3 has 12 amino acids. Trimming at V came to 3 bases and at J to 5 bases, leaving 1 base not matched to a gene. Per germline, CDR1 DFQATT and CDR2 SNEGSKA (reference sequence). CDR3 residues: CSARGGNNEQFF. CDR3 in DNA: TGCAGTGCTAGGGGGGGGAACAATGAGCAGTTCTTC.

This clonotype was observed at least ten times. CDR3 amino acids: CASSRAVASSYNSPLHF. The CDR3 nucleotides read TGTGCCAGCAGTAGGGCGGTTGCGAGCTCCTATAATTCACCCCTCCACTTT. The V call is TRBV12-3 or TRBV12-4, the J call TRBJ1-6; D not resolved. The V end lost 5 bases, the J end lost 0 bases, and 14 bases lay between the germline ends. This CDR3 spans 17 amino acids.

This clonotype was counted at least ten times. J is TRBJ2-5 and V is TRBV2; D is possibly TRBD1 or TRBD2 (5 bases each). Germline-derived CDR1 and CDR2 are SNHLY and FYNNEI. This CDR3 is 16 amino acids long. Trimming removed 6 bases from V and 1 base from J, with 18 bases in between. DNA of the CDR3: TGTGCCAGCAGAACCTTACTGGGGCTAGCCCAAGAGACCCAGTACTTC. Protein product: CASRTLLGLAQETQYF. Complete variable domain (other parts from reference TRBV2 and TRBJ2-5): EPEVTQTPSHQVTQMGQEVILRCVPISNHLYFYWYRQILGQKVEFLVSFYNNEISEKSEIFDDQFSVERPDGSNFTLKIRSTKLEDSAMYFCASRTLLGLAQETQYFGPGTRLLVL.

V and J are TRBV4-2 and TRBJ2-7, with D tentatively TRBD2 (6 bases). V was cut by 3 bases and J by 0 bases, with 15 bases left in between. Germline lookup yields CDR1 LGHNA and CDR2 YNFKEQ. The CDR3 totals 16 residues. This CDR3 is CASSQFSGTGSYEQYF. CDR3 bases: TGTGCCAGCAGCCAGTTCTCCGGGACTGGCTCCTACGAGCAGTACTTC.

This chain joins TRBV4-2 and TRBJ2-7; D is unclear. Germline assignment: CDR1 LGHNA and CDR2 YNFKEQ. The V end lost 10 bases, the J end lost 2 bases, and 18 bases lay between the germline ends. This CDR3 contains 14 residues. The CDR3 loop reads CANRPGGGAYEQYF. In DNA, the CDR3 is TGTGCCAACAGACCCGGCGGCGGTGCCTACGAGCAGTACTTC.